This TCR beta chain was sequenced during a study of blood T cell repertoires in COVID-19. Study at large: PBMCs, B-cell-depleted T cells, or T cells provided the cDNA or gDNA that made up the material.

The V gene lost 1 base and the J gene lost 9 bases, with 13 bases spanning the gap. Germline V gene lookup returns CDR1 SGHTA and CDR2 FQGTGA. The CDR3 loop spans 14 amino acids. How the authors handled the data: It was from reference gene primer amplification that nucleated cell counts were estimated. Assay: immunoSEQ multiplex PCR; the TCRdb copy retains only in-frame clones and omits some. That table supplies the V and J calls and clone size; D and trimming were determined from the DNA. The sample carries approximately 41,000 clones, about nine tenths recorded once. This sequence was found in a woman aged 80 or older with active COVID-19. The chain is built from TRBV7-3 and TRBJ2-1, with a weak D call TRBD2 (5 bases). Sample: peripheral blood. The CDR3 reads CASSLNGVGLEQFF. The CDR3 DNA reads TGTGCCAGCAGCTTAAACGGGGTGGGTCTTGAGCAGTTCTTC.